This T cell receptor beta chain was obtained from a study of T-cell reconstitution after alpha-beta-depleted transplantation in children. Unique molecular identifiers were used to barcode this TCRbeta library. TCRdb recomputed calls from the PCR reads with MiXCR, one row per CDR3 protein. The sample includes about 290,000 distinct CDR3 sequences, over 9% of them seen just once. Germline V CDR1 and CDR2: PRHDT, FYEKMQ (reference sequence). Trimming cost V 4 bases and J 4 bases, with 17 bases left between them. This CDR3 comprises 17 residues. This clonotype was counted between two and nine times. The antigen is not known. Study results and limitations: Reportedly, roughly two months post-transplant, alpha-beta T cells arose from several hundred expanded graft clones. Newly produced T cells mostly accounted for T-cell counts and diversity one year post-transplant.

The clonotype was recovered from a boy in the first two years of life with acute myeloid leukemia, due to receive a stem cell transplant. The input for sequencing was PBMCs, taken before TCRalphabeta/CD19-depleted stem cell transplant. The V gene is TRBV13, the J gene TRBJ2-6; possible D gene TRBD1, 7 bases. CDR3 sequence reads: CASSWGTDLAGANVLTF. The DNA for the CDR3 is TGTGCCAGCAGCTGGGGGACAGATCTAGCGGGGGCCAACGTCCTGACTTTC.